This TCR beta chain was identified during a study of blood T cells in healthy people across ages. General study findings and limits: As naive T cell percentage varied, TCR beta diversity correlated strongly with it.

From germline, CDR1 is SGHTS and CDR2 YDEGEE. V lost 2 bases and J 1 base, leaving 12 bases between the germline ends. This CDR3 comprises 16 residues. Isolated PBMCs totaled at least 7 million in each sample. Every sample gave at least 6 micrograms of total RNA when it was extracted. Note on this clonotype: No antigen is known for it.

Primers used in a second PCR of about 7 to 12 cycles were a sample-barcoded 5' primer and a J-beta primer mix. TCRdb independently ran MiXCR on the 5' RACE reads; one entry per CDR3 protein. The table includes around 780,000 distinct CDR3 sequences, roughly three fifths detected once. Sequenced material: blood. The chain links TRBV5-8 to TRBJ1-4, with a weak D call TRBD1 (5 bases). This TCR derives from a man aged 35-49 years in good health. The CDR3 loop is CASSLPLGGTNEKLFF. The CDR3 DNA follows: TGTGCCAGCAGCTTACCCCTGGGGGGAACTAATGAAAAACTGTTTTTT.